A selection of T cell receptor beta chains follows, all from one sample in a study of T cells in Graves' hyperthyroidism and ophthalmopathy. One entry per CDR3 protein, called by TCRdb with MiXCR from the multiplex PCR reads. This table holds 730,000 or so distinct CDR3 sequences, roughly 20% found once. Sequenced: blood. These receptors all come from a woman between 45 and 65 years old with Graves' hyperthyroidism that later progressed to Graves' ophthalmopathy. Both conserved end residues are part of each CDR3. A D gene is named only where the DNA matches it firmly. Not all rows give a size; the values are once, few, many and, for expanded clones, a class.

d_gene | j_gene | v_gene | abundance | CDR3aa | CDR3nt
. | TRBJ2-1 | TRBV5-1 | . | CASRWPGNNEQFF | TGCGCCAGCAGATGGCCCGGGAACAATGAGCAGTTCTTC
. | TRBJ2-7 | TRBV7-9 | . | CASRLWDAHEQYF | TGTGCCAGCAGACTCTGGGACGCGCACGAGCAGTACTTC
TRBD2 | TRBJ2-3 | TRBV30 | many | CAWGLAGEADTQYF | TGTGCCTGGGGGTTAGCGGGGGAGGCCGATACGCAGTATTTT
. | TRBJ1-2 | TRBV9 | . | CASSFPGGYTF | TGTGCCAGCAGTTTTCCAGGGGGCTACACCTTC
. | TRBJ2-7 | TRBV7-8 | many | CASSSTASSYEQYF | TGTGCCAGCAGCTCGACAGCCAGCTCCTACGAGCAGTACTTC
. | TRBJ2-7 | TRBV7-9 | . | CASSSPASLTYEQYF | TGTGCCAGCAGCTCGCCGGCGTCCCTAACCTACGAGCAGTACTTC
. | TRBJ2-3 | TRBV18 | few | CASSPPGFLTDTQYF | TGTGCCAGCTCACCACCTGGGTTTCTGACAGATACGCAGTATTTT
. | TRBJ1-2 | TRBV7-8 | many | CASSPPPPNYGYTF | TGTGCCAGCAGCCCTCCCCCGCCTAACTATGGCTACACCTTC
TRBD1 | TRBJ2-7 | TRBV6-1 | many | CASSQMTGRREQYF | TGTGCCAGCAGCCAAATGACAGGGCGTCGGGAGCAGTACTTC
. | TRBJ1-2 | TRBV6-2/TRBV6-3 | few | CASSYLSQGEKYGYTF | TGTGCCAGCAGTTATCTGAGTCAGGGAGAAAAGTATGGCTACACCTTC
TRBD2 | TRBJ2-1 | TRBV15 | few | CATSRDRTSSYNEQFF | TGTGCCACCAGCAGAGACAGGACTAGCTCCTACAATGAGCAGTTCTTC
TRBD1 | TRBJ2-5 | TRBV20-1 | many | CSARLNPGQGGGETQYF | TGCAGTGCTAGGCTCAACCCGGGACAGGGAGGAGGCGAGACCCAGTACTTC
. | TRBJ2-5 | TRBV7-9 | many | CASSLISDQETQYF | TGTGCCAGCAGCTTAATCTCGGACCAAGAGACCCAGTACTTC
. | TRBJ2-1 | TRBV2 | few | CAGRLGDEQFF | TGTGCCGGCCGATTGGGTGATGAGCAGTTCTTC
. | TRBJ2-3 | TRBV3-1 | many | CASSQVRGPTIGADTQYF | TGTGCCAGCAGCCAAGTTAGAGGGCCAACAATAGGGGCAGATACGCAGTATTTT
. | TRBJ2-3 | TRBV10-1 | . | CASSDQGHGTDTQYF | TGCGCCAGCAGTGACCAGGGGCATGGCACAGATACGCAGTATTTT
TRBD2 | TRBJ2-5 | TRBV20-1 | . | CSGGLAGVGQETQYF | TGCAGTGGGGGACTAGCGGGGGTGGGTCAAGAGACCCAGTACTTC